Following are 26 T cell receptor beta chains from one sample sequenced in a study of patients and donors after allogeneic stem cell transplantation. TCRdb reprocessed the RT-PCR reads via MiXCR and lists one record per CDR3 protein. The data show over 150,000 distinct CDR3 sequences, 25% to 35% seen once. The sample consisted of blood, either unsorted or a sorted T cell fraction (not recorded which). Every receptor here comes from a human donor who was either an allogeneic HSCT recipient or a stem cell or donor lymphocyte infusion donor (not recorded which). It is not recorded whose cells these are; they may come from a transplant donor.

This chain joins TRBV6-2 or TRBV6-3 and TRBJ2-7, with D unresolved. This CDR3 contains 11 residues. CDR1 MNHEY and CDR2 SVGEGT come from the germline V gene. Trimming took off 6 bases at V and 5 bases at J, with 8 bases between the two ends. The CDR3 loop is CASSSTNEQYF. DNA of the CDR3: TGTGCCAGCAGCTCCACTAACGAGCAGTACTTC.

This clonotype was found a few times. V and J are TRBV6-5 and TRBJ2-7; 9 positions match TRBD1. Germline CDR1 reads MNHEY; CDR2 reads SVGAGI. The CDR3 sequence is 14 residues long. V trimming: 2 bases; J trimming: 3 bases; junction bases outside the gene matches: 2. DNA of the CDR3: TGTGCCAGCAGTTACGACAGGGGGAACTACGAGCAGTACTTC. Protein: CASSYDRGNYEQYF.

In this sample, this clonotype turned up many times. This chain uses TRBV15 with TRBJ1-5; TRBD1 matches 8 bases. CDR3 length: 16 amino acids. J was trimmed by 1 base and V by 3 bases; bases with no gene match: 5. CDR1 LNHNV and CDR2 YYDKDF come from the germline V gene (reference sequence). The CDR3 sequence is CATSRRTGSSNQPQHF. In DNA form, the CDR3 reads TGTGCCACCAGCAGGAGGACAGGGTCCAGCAATCAGCCCCAGCATTTT.

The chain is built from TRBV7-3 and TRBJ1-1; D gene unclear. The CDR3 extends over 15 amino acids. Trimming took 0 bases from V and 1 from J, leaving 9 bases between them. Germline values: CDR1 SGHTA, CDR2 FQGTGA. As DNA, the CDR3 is TGTGCCAGCAGCTTAACGGTCTCCTGGAACACTGAAGCTTTCTTT. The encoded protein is CASSLTVSWNTEAFF.

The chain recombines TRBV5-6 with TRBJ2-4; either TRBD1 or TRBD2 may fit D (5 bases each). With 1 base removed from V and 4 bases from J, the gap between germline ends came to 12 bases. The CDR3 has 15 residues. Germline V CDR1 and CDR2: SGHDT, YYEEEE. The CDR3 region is CASSLPGAVKNIQYF. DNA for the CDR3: TGTGCCAGCAGCTTGCCCGGGGCGGTTAAAAACATTCAGTACTTC.

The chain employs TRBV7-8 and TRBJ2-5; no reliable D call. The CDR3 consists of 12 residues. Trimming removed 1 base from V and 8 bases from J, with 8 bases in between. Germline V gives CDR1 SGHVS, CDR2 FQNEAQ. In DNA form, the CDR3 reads TGTGCCAGCAGCTTAGAGTGGAGTACCCAGTACTTC. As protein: CASSLEWSTQYF. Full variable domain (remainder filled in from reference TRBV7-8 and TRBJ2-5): GAGVSQSPRYKVAKRGQDVALRCDPISGHVSLFWYQQALGQGPEFLTYFQNEAQLDKSGLPSDRFFAERPEGSVSTLKIQRTQQEDSAVYLCASSLEWSTQYFGPGTRLLVL.

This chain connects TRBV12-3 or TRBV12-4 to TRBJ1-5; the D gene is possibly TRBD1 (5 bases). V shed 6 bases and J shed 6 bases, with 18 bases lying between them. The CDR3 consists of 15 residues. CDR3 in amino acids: CASRSGRGGGQPQHF. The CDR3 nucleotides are TGTGCCAGCAGGTCGGGTAGGGGTGGGGGTCAGCCCCAGCATTTT.

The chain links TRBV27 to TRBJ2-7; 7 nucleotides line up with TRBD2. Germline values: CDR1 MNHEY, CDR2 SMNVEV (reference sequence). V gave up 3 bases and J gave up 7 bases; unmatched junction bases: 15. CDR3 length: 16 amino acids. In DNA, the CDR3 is TGTGCCAGCAGTTTGCGACTAGCCCTACAGGTGGAAGAGCAGTACTTC. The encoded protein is CASSLRLALQVEEQYF.

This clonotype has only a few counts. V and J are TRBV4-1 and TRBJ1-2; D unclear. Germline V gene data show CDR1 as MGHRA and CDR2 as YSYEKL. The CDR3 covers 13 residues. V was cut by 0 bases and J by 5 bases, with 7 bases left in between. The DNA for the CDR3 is TGCGCCAGCAGCCAAGAACCGTGGTATGGCTACACCTTC. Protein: CASSQEPWYGYTF.

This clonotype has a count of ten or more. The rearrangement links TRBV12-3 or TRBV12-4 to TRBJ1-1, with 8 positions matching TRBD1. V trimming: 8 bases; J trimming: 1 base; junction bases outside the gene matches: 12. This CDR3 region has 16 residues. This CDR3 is CASVARTGLTNTEAFF. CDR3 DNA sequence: TGTGCCAGCGTTGCTAGGACAGGGCTAACGAACACTGAAGCTTTCTTT.

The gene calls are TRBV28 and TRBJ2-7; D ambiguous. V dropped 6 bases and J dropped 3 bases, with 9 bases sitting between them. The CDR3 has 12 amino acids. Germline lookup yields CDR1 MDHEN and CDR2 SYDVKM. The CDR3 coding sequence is TGTGCCAGCAGGGCCGGATTCTACGAGCAGTACTTC. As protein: CASRAGFYEQYF.

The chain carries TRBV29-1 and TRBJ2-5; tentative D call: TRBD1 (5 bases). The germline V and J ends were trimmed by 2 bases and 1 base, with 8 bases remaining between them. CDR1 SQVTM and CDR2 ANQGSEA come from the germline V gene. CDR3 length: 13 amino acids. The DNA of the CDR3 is TGCAGCGTTGAACGACAGCTCCAAGAGACCCAGTACTTC. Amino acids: CSVERQLQETQYF.

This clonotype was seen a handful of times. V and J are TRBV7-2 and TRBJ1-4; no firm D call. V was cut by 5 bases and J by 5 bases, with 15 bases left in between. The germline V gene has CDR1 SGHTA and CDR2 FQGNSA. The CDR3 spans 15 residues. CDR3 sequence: CASSNRPNQNEKLFF. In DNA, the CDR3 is TGTGCCAGCAGCAACCGACCCAATCAAAATGAAAAACTGTTTTTT.

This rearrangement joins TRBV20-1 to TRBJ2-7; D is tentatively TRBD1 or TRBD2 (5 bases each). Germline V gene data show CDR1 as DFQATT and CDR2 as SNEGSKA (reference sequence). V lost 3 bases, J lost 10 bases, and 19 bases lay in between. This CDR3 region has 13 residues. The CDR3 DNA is TGCAGTGCTAGCGGGGACCGACGCTACGTACAGTACTTC. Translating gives CSASGDRRYVQYF.

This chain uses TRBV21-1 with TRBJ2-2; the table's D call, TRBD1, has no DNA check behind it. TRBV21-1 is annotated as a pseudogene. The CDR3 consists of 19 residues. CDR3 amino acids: CASSKSAFVRESDAGELFF. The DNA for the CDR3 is TGTGCCAGCAGCAAATCGGCCTTTGTCAGGGAATCTGATGCCGGGGAGCTGTTTTTT.

CDR3 in DNA: TGTGCCAGCTCACCAGGAGTAGTACAAGAGACCCAGTACTTC. Amino acid sequence: CASSPGVVQETQYF. This chain joins TRBV18 and TRBJ2-5; D not certain. This CDR3 comprises 14 residues. Trimming stripped 2 bases from V and 2 bases from J, with 9 bases between. Per germline, CDR1 KGHSH and CDR2 LQKENI.

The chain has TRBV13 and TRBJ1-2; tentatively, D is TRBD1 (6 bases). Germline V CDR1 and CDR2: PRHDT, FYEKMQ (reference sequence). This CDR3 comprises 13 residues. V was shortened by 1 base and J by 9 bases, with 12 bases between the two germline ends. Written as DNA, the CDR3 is TGTGCCAGCAGCTTAGAAATACAGGGTAGCTACACCTTC. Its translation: CASSLEIQGSYTF. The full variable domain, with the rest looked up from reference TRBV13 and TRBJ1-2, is AAGVIQSPRHLIKEKRETATLKCYPIPRHDTVYWYQQGPGQDPQFLISFYEKMQSDKGSIPDRFSAQQFSDYHSELNMSSLELGDSALYFCASSLEIQGSYTFGSGTRLTVV.

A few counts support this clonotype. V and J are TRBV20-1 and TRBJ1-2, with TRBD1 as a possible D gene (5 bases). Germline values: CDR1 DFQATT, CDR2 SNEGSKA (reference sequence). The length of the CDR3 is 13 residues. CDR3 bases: TGCAGGGTACCAGGGTACGATGGTGATGGCTACACCTTC. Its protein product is CRVPGYDGDGYTF.

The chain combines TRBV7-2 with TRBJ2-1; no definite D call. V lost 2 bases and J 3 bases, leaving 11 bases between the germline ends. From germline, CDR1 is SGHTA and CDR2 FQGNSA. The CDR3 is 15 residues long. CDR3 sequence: CASSLWAGDYNEQFF. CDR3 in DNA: TGTGCCAGCAGCTTATGGGCCGGTGACTACAATGAGCAGTTCTTC.

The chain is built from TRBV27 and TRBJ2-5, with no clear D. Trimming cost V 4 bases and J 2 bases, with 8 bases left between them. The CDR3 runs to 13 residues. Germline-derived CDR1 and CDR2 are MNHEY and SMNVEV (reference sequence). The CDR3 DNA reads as TGTGCCAGCAGTTCACTCTTGCAAGAGACCCAGTACTTC. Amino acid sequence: CASSSLLQETQYF.

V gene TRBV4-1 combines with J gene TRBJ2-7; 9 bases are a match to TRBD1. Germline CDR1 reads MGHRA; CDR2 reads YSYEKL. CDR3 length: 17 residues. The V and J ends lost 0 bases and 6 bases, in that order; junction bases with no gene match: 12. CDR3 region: CASSQDKGDRVMFEQYF. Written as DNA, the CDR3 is TGCGCCAGCAGCCAAGATAAGGGGGACAGGGTAATGTTCGAGCAGTACTTC.

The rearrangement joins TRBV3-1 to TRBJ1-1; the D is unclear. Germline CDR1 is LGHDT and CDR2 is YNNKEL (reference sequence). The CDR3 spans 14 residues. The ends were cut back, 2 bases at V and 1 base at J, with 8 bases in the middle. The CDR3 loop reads CASSQSSRNTEAFF. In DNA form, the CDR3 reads TGTGCCAGCAGCCAAAGTTCGAGGAACACTGAAGCTTTCTTT.

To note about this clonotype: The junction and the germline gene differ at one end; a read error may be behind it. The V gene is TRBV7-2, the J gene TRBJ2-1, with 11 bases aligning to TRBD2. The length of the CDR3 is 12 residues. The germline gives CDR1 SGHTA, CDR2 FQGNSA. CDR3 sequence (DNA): TGTGCCAGCAGCTTAGAAAGGACTAGCGGGTGCTGG. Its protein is CASSLERTSGCW.

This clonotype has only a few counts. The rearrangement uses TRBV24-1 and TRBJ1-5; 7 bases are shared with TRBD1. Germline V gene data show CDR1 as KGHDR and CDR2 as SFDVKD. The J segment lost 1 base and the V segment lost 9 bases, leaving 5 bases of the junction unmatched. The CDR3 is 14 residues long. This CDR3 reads CATLIQGSNQPQHF. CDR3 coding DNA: TGTGCCACCCTGATACAGGGGAGCAATCAGCCCCAGCATTTT.

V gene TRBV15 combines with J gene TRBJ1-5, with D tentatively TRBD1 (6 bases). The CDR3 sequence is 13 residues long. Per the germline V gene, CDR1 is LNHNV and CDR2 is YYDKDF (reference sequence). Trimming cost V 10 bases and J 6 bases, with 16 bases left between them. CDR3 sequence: CAIGGQPGQPQHF. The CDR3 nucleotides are TGTGCCATCGGGGGACAACCGGGTCAGCCCCAGCATTTT.

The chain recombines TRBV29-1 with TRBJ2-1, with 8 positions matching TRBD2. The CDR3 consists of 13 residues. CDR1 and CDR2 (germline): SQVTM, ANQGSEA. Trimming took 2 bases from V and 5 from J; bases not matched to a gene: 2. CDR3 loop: CSVEWRGDNEQFF. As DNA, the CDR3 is TGCAGCGTTGAATGGCGGGGGGACAATGAGCAGTTCTTC.